The 15 T cell receptor gamma chains below come from one sample, sequenced in a study of Vδ1+ human thymocytes. Extracted RNA was reverse transcribed into cDNA. CDR3 amplicons came from multiplex PCR with pooled V-gene forward and constant-region reverse primers. TCRdb reran clone calling via CATT on the multiplex PCR reads. The repertoire holds about 27,000 gamma-chain clones, with around 20% as singletons. Findings and caveats of the study: Thymic TRG and TRD repertoires appeared highly polyclonal, with Gaussian CDR3 length distributions.

These receptors are not linked to any known antigen. The specimen sequenced was Vdelta1+ gamma-delta thymocytes from the thymus. As for subset: FACS-sorted CD3+ TCRalphabeta- TCRVdelta1+ TCRVdelta2- thymocytes. These receptors were collected from a boy under two years old who had congenital heart surgery.

The rearrangement uses TRGV9 and TRGJ1 or TRGJ2. With V trimmed by 4 bases and J by 6 bases, 6 bases remained unmatched. The CDR3 sequence is 12 residues long. Per germline, CDR1 GITISATS and CDR2 ISYDGTV (reference sequence). The CDR3 sequence is CALWDYAYKKLF. The CDR3 nucleotides are TGTGCCTTGTGGGATTATGCTTATAAGAAACTCTTT.

This clone was detected only a few times. This chain uses TRGV5 with TRGJ1 or TRGJ2. Losses at the gene ends were 0 bases for V and 11 bases for J; bases not matched to a gene: 10. CDR1 and CDR2 from the germline V gene are VINAFY and YDVSNSKD. CDR3 length: 13 residues. The CDR3 region is CATWDRPIVQKLF. Here the CDR3 DNA reads TGTGCCACCTGGGACAGGCCAATTGTTCAGAAACTCTTT.

This clone was seen only a few times. J is TRGJ1 or TRGJ2 and V is TRGV8. Trimming cost V 3 bases and J 10 bases; bases outside gene matches: 6. Per germline, CDR1 VENAVY and CDR2 YDSYNSRV. The CDR3 consists of 11 residues. The CDR3 DNA reads TGTGCCACCTGGGATTCGACGAAGAAACTCTTT. Protein product: CATWDSTKKLF.

Only a few counts were recorded for this clone. This chain connects TRGV5 to TRGJ1 or TRGJ2. Germline CDR1 and CDR2: VINAFY and YDVSNSKD. V lost 1 base, J lost 3 bases, and 3 bases stayed unmatched. This CDR3 contains 13 residues. The CDR3 nucleotides read TGTGCCACCTGGGACAGAAGTTATTATAAGAAACTCTTT. Translation: CATWDRSYYKKLF.

This clone was counted a few times. The V gene is TRGV9, the J gene TRGJ1 or TRGJ2. The CDR3 totals 13 residues. V lost 5 bases to trimming and J lost 2 bases; unmatched junction nucleotides: 6. Germline CDR1 is GITISATS and CDR2 is ISYDGTV (reference sequence). CDR3 residues: CALWGLYYYKKLF. The DNA for the CDR3 is TGTGCCTTGTGGGGGCTTTATTATTATAAGAAACTCTTT.

This clone has more than one count but fewer than ten. V and J are TRGV9 and TRGJP1. Germline assignment: CDR1 GITISATS and CDR2 ISYDGTV (reference sequence). J gave up 8 bases and V 3 bases, and 3 bases lay outside the gene matches. The CDR3 sequence is 12 residues long. The CDR3 sequence is CALWEPGWFKIF. For the CDR3, the DNA is TGTGCCTTGTGGGAGCCCGGTTGGTTCAAGATATTT.

The chain recombines TRGV3 with TRGJ1 or TRGJ2. This CDR3 spans 14 amino acids. CDR1 and CDR2 (germline): VTNTFY, YDVSTARD (reference sequence). V shed 4 bases and J 7 bases; nucleotides not matched to a gene: 13. The CDR3 coding sequence is TGTGCCACCTGGGAATTCAATTGGGGATATAAGAAACTCTTT. Amino acids: CATWEFNWGYKKLF.

This clone was observed a few times. Different DNA sequences within this sample yield the same CDR3. This sequence joins TRGV2 and TRGJ1 or TRGJ2. The length of the CDR3 is 13 residues. J gave up 7 bases and V 1 base, and 7 bases lay outside the gene matches. Per germline, CDR1 EGSNGY and CDR2 YDSYNSKV. The CDR3 nucleotides are TGTGCCACCTGGGACGGCCCTTCGTATAAGAAACTCTTT. Translation gives CATWDGPSYKKLF.

On this clone itself: Within the sample, other DNA sequences also encode this same CDR3. The V call is TRGV2, the J call TRGJP2. CDR1 and CDR2 (germline): EGSNGY, YDSYNSKV. V was pared by 0 bases and J by 0 bases, with 4 bases of the junction left unmatched. The CDR3 is made up of 16 amino acids. CDR3 bases: TGTGCCACCTGGGACGGGCGGAATAGTAGTGATTGGATCAAGACGTTT. Translation gives CATWDGRNSSDWIKTF.

This clone was observed a few times. The identical CDR3 is also encoded by other nucleotide sequences in the sample. The gene calls are TRGV9 and TRGJ1 or TRGJ2. Per germline, CDR1 GITISATS and CDR2 ISYDGTV (reference sequence). V trimming: 1 base; J trimming: 6 bases; junction bases outside the gene matches: 6. The CDR3 runs to 13 residues. DNA for the CDR3: TGTGCCTTGTGGGAGGTATTTGGTTATAAGAAACTCTTT. Residues: CALWEVFGYKKLF.

This clone was counted only a few times. Other DNA sequences from this sample encode an identical CDR3 as well. The chain recombines TRGV8 with TRGJ1 or TRGJ2. CDR3 length: 12 residues. CDR1 and CDR2 from the germline V gene are VENAVY and YDSYNSRV. V lost 3 bases and J lost 7; bases outside the gene matches: 6. CDR3 amino acids: CATWDRGYKKLF. CDR3 in DNA: TGTGCCACCTGGGATCGGGGATATAAGAAACTCTTT.

This clone came up a few times. The J gene is TRGJ1 or TRGJ2, the V gene TRGV4. The V gene end was trimmed by 5 bases and the J gene end by 7 bases; junction bases not matched to a gene: 11. Germline V gene sequence: CDR1 EGSTGY, CDR2 YDSYTSSV. The CDR3 is made up of 13 amino acids. The CDR3 spells CATWARGCYKKLF. CDR3 bases: TGTGCCACCTGGGCCCGAGGCTGCTATAAGAAACTCTTT.

This clone occurred a few times. The chain uses TRGV5 and TRGJ1 or TRGJ2. V shed 3 bases, J shed 7 bases, and the junction held 12 bases outside the gene matches. The CDR3 length is 14 residues. CDR1 and CDR2 from the germline V gene are VINAFY and YDVSNSKD. The chain's CDR3 is CATWDGLCGYKKLF. The CDR3 DNA sequence: TGTGCCACCTGGGACGGGTTATGCGGGTATAAGAAACTCTTT.

This clone was seen a handful of times. The chain joins TRGV9 to TRGJ1 or TRGJ2. Trimming cost V 4 bases and J 7 bases; bases outside gene matches: 7. The length of the CDR3 is 12 residues. Germline CDR1 GITISATS, CDR2 ISYDGTV (reference sequence). The CDR3 is CALWDQAYKKLF. CDR3 in DNA: TGTGCCTTGTGGGATCAAGCCTATAAGAAACTCTTT.

The V call is TRGV5, the J call TRGJ1 or TRGJ2. There are 14 residues in the CDR3. Germline V gene lookup returns CDR1 VINAFY and CDR2 YDVSNSKD. V was pared by 4 bases and J by 8 bases, with 14 bases of the junction left unmatched. The CDR3 nucleotides are TGTGCCACCTGGGAAGGAAGGGGAAATAATAAGAAACTCTTT. Its protein product is CATWEGRGNNKKLF.